The 17 T cell receptor beta chains below all came from one sample that was sequenced in a study of shared clonotypes between healthy human individuals. The data were produced by immunoSEQ multiplex PCR, yet TCRdb's version contains in-frame clones alone and is incomplete. Of fewer than 1 million clones detected, about 97% appear once; the ten largest clones hold about 0.22%. Naive CD8 cells comprised CD45RO-negative, CCR7-positively selected cells, excluding terminally differentiated effector memory CD45RA+ cells. Sample: naive CD8+ T cells sorted from blood. The receptors stem from a man aged 25-45 years in good health.

Remarks on this clone: Other DNA sequences in this sample translate to the same CDR3. The chain carries TRBV29-1 and TRBJ2-7, with TRBD1 matching 7 bases. The germline V gene encodes CDR1 SQVTM and CDR2 ANQGSEA. Trimming cost V 7 bases and J 4 bases; bases outside gene matches: 4. The CDR3 loop spans 11 amino acids. The CDR3: CSALQGYEQYF. DNA for the CDR3: TGCAGCGCCTTACAGGGGTACGAGCAGTACTTC.

V is TRBV27 and J is TRBJ2-5; 9 bases fit TRBD2. This CDR3 is 16 amino acids long. From germline, CDR1 is MNHEY and CDR2 SMNVEV (reference sequence). With V trimmed by 4 bases and J by 1 base, 7 bases remained unmatched. CDR3 sequence (DNA): TGTGCCAGCAGTTCCCGGACTAGCGCAGGCCAAGAGACCCAGTACTTC. Its translation is CASSSRTSAGQETQYF.

The gene calls are TRBV2 and TRBJ2-7, with D possibly TRBD2 on 6 matching bases. Germline assignment: CDR1 SNHLY and CDR2 FYNNEI. Trimming shortened V by 6 bases and J by 0 bases, and 9 bases separated the two germline ends. The CDR3 contains 13 residues. CDR3 in amino acids: CASRGLSSYEQYF. CDR3 in DNA: TGTGCCAGCAGGGGACTGAGCTCCTACGAGCAGTACTTC.

The chain joins TRBV27 to TRBJ2-1; D is uncertain. Per germline, CDR1 MNHEY and CDR2 SMNVEV (reference sequence). Trimming left V 6 bases short and J 6 bases short, with 6 bases between. The CDR3 has 11 residues. This CDR3 is CASSTINEQFF. The CDR3 DNA reads TGTGCCAGCAGCACGATCAATGAGCAGTTCTTC.

In nucleotides, the CDR3 is TGCGCCAGCAGCCAAGATTCGGGGGGAATATCCTACGAGCAGTACTTC. Protein sequence: CASSQDSGGISYEQYF. V gene TRBV4-1 combines with J gene TRBJ2-7, with 7 nucleotides matching TRBD2. Per germline, CDR1 MGHRA and CDR2 YSYEKL. The ends lost 0 bases at V and 1 base at J; junction bases unmatched: 6. The CDR3 has 16 amino acids.

The chain uses TRBV6-1 and TRBJ2-2, with TRBD2 matching 11 bases. CDR3 size: 15 residues. V gave up 4 bases and J gave up 5 bases; unmatched junction bases: 3. Germline-derived CDR1 and CDR2 are MNHNS and SASEGT. This CDR3 reads CASSGGTSGTGELFF. CDR3 DNA: TGTGCCAGCAGTGGAGGGACTAGCGGAACCGGGGAGCTGTTTTTT.

The chain links TRBV28 to TRBJ2-1, with D possibly TRBD2 on 5 matching bases. V shed 10 bases and J shed 5 bases, with 18 bases lying between them. CDR3 size: 14 residues. CDR1 MDHEN and CDR2 SYDVKM come from the germline V gene. CDR3 amino acids: CAIETLDGNNEQFF. In DNA form, the CDR3 reads TGTGCCATCGAGACACTAGACGGAAACAATGAGCAGTTCTTC.

V gene TRBV28 combines with J gene TRBJ2-3; no firm D call. Germline V gene data show CDR1 as MDHEN and CDR2 as SYDVKM. Trimming took off 4 bases at V and 8 bases at J, with 25 bases between the two ends. CDR3 length: 17 residues. CDR3 coding DNA: TGTGCCAGCAGTTCCTATGGCCGGGTCCTCAAAGCCGGTACGCAGTATTTT. This codes for CASSSYGRVLKAGTQYF.

The V call is TRBV5-4, the J call TRBJ2-3; perhaps TRBD2 as D (6 bases). V gave up 8 bases and J gave up 1 base, with 14 bases separating them. The CDR3 is 14 residues long. The germline CDR1 and CDR2 sequences are SGHNT and YYREEE (reference sequence). CDR3 amino acids: CASEVGGRTDTQYF. The CDR3 region has the DNA TGTGCCAGTGAGGTGGGGGGTCGCACAGATACGCAGTATTTT.

This rearrangement joins TRBV11-1 to TRBJ2-7; 7 bases match TRBD1. In germline, CDR1 is SGHAT, CDR2 FQDESV (reference sequence). The CDR3 length is 14 residues. V lost 1 base and J lost 3; bases outside the gene matches: 3. This chain's CDR3 is CASSLGAGGYEQYF. The CDR3 DNA follows: TGTGCCAGCAGCTTAGGGGCAGGGGGCTACGAGCAGTACTTC.

In regard to this clone: Other DNA sequences in this specimen translate into the identical CDR3. V usage is TRBV11-2 and J usage is TRBJ2-2; no clear D gene. Germline V lookup: CDR1 SGHAT, CDR2 FQNNGV. V lost 3 bases, J lost 5 bases, and 1 base lay in between. The CDR3 has 11 residues. CDR3 in amino acids: CASSLTGELFF. The DNA of the CDR3 is TGTGCCAGCAGCTTGACCGGGGAGCTGTTTTTT. The full variable domain, in which reference TRBV11-2 and TRBJ2-2 provide the parts outside the CDR3, is EAGVAQSPRYKIIEKRQSVAFWCNPISGHATLYWYQQILGQGPKLLIQFQNNGVVDDSQLPKDRFSAERLKGVDSTLKIQPAKLEDSAVYLCASSLTGELFFGEGSRLTVL.

V and J are TRBV5-1 and TRBJ2-5, with 7 nucleotides matching TRBD1. Germline values: CDR1 SGHRS, CDR2 YFSETQ. The CDR3 has 16 residues. The V and J ends lost 5 bases and 2 bases, in that order; junction bases with no gene match: 12. The CDR3 loop is CASRSGQVGRQETQYF. The DNA for the CDR3 is TGCGCCAGCAGATCAGGACAGGTGGGGCGACAAGAGACCCAGTACTTC.

The chain joins TRBV15 to TRBJ2-2, with D unclear. CDR1 and CDR2 (germline): LNHNV, YYDKDF (reference sequence). Trimming left V 2 bases short and J 1 base short, with 5 bases between. The CDR3 runs 14 residues. As DNA, the CDR3 is TGTGCCACCAGCAGATTTGGGAACACCGGGGAGCTGTTTTTT. It codes for CATSRFGNTGELFF.

In the case of this clone: Additional DNA sequences in this sample encode the identical CDR3. V gene TRBV28 combines with J gene TRBJ2-7; D ambiguous. This CDR3 is 13 amino acids long. Per the germline V gene, CDR1 is MDHEN and CDR2 is SYDVKM. The ends were cut back, 2 bases at V and 1 base at J, with 6 bases in the middle. As DNA, the CDR3 is TGTGCCAGCAGTTTACTTAGTTCCTACGAGCAGTACTTC. Protein: CASSLLSSYEQYF.

The rearrangement joins TRBV7-9 to TRBJ2-2; D is undetermined. This CDR3 has 13 residues. Germline values: CDR1 SEHNR, CDR2 FQNEAQ (reference sequence). The V gene lost 6 bases and the J gene lost 6 bases, with 11 bases spanning the gap. The CDR3 region is CASSWGWPGELFF. Written as DNA, the CDR3 is TGTGCCAGCAGTTGGGGATGGCCCGGGGAGCTGTTTTTT.

The CDR3 region is CASSFFSTGLGQPQHF. CDR3 bases: TGTGCCAGCAGCTTCTTCTCTACAGGGTTGGGTCAGCCCCAGCATTTT. The V gene is TRBV5-5, the J gene TRBJ1-5, with a tentative D call TRBD1 (6 bases). The CDR3 has 16 residues. The V gene lost 2 bases and the J gene lost 6 bases, with 18 bases spanning the gap. CDR1 and CDR2 (germline): SGHKS, YYEKEE (reference sequence).

Only one count was recorded for this clone. The chain employs TRBV15 and TRBJ2-3, with D possibly being TRBD1 (6 bases). The CDR3 is 12 residues long. Germline values: CDR1 LNHNV, CDR2 YYDKDF (reference sequence). Trimming took 7 bases from V and 5 from J, leaving 10 bases between them. CDR3 sequence reads: CATTETGDTQYF. The CDR3 DNA follows: TGTGCCACCACCGAGACAGGAGATACGCAGTATTTT.